The next 27 T cell receptor beta chains were all read from a single sample in a study of early T cells in non-severe SARS-CoV-2 infection. TCRdb re-analysed the 5' RACE reads in MiXCR, keeping a single row per CDR3 protein. The repertoire holds more than 65,000 distinct CDR3 sequences, with around 12% as singletons. The sample in question was whole blood, obtained at baseline. These receptors were collected from an adult who was a healthcare worker with PCR-confirmed SARS-CoV-2 infection or an uninfected control (not recorded which).

This clonotype was picked up a small number of times. V usage is TRBV20-1 and J usage is TRBJ2-7; D possibly uses TRBD1 or TRBD2 (5 bases each). The V and J ends lost 3 bases and 4 bases respectively, with 16 bases between them. Germline loops: CDR1 DFQATT, CDR2 SNEGSKA (reference sequence). The CDR3 loop spans 14 amino acids. The CDR3 reads CSARGPASRYEQYF. The CDR3 coding sequence is TGCAGTGCTAGGGGACCGGCTTCCCGATACGAGCAGTACTTC.

This clonotype was counted ten times or more. The CDR3 nucleotides are TGCGCCAGCAGCTTGGCCGGGCCTAGCGGGGGCCCCTACGAGCAGTACTTC. This translates into CASSLAGPSGGPYEQYF. The chain recombines TRBV5-1 with TRBJ2-7; TRBD2 aligns across 10 bases. Germline CDR1 and CDR2: SGHRS and YFSETQ. The CDR3 covers 17 residues. J was trimmed by 2 bases and V by 0 bases; bases with no gene match: 8.

This clonotype has only a few counts. The V and J genes are TRBV29-1 and TRBJ2-7; unclear D gene. Looked up from germline, CDR1 is SQVTM and CDR2 is ANQGSEA. The CDR3 totals 13 residues. The V gene lost 0 bases and the J gene lost 2 bases, with 8 bases spanning the gap. The CDR3 loop reads CSVEDQHTYEQYF. The CDR3 coding sequence is TGCAGCGTTGAAGATCAACACACCTACGAGCAGTACTTC.

This clonotype was seen a handful of times. As DNA, the CDR3 is TGTGCCAGCAGCTTAGATGGGCATTCACCCCTCCACTTT. Translated: CASSLDGHSPLHF. The genes are TRBV11-2 and TRBJ1-6; D is undetermined. This CDR3 is built from 13 residues. Germline-derived CDR1 and CDR2 are SGHAT and FQNNGV. V was shortened by 0 bases and J by 8 bases, with 5 bases between the two germline ends.

This clonotype has ten or more counts. The DNA is left out, because the CDR3 cannot be placed on it with certainty; the CDR3 is given as TCRdb lists it. The chain joins TRBV19 to TRBJ1-2; the table's D call TRBD1 went unverified against the DNA. Germline CDR1 reads LNHDA; CDR2 reads SQIVND (reference sequence). The CDR3 comprises 16 residues, both ends counted. CDR3 sequence: CASSILAGGDDYGYTF.

This clonotype was recorded many times. The rearrangement uses TRBV14 and TRBJ1-1; D gene uncertain. CDR1 and CDR2 from the germline V gene are SGHDN and FVKESK. Trimming took off 5 bases at V and 11 bases at J, with 18 bases between the two ends. This CDR3 comprises 13 residues. CDR3 in DNA: TGTGCCAGCAGCGCCACAGATTCTCTGGGTGCTTTCTTT. It encodes CASSATDSLGAFF.

This clonotype turned up a few times. The chain combines TRBV4-3 with TRBJ2-5, with 9 bases lining up with TRBD1. The CDR3 loop spans 18 amino acids. The germline CDR1 and CDR2 sequences are LGHNA and YSLEER. V was clipped by 0 bases and J by 1 base; unmatched bases: 9. CDR3 in DNA: TGCGCCAGCAGCCAAGACTCCGGGACAGGGAGTTTCCAAGAGACCCAGTACTTC. Protein product: CASSQDSGTGSFQETQYF.

This clonotype was observed at least ten times. V gene TRBV6-2 or TRBV6-3 combines with J gene TRBJ1-5, with TRBD1 matching over 11 bases. This CDR3 spans 15 amino acids. From germline, CDR1 is MNHEY and CDR2 SVGEGT. V was clipped by 6 bases and J by 7 bases; unmatched bases: 8. CDR3 in DNA: TGTGCCAGCAGGATGGAGTGGGACAGGGGGCAGCCCCAGCATTTT. It specifies CASRMEWDRGQPQHF.

This clonotype was found a few times. The genes are TRBV10-1 and TRBJ2-2; 7 bases map to TRBD1. J lost 3 bases, V lost 3 bases, and 7 bases had no gene match. The CDR3 length is 16 residues. The germline V gene has CDR1 WNHNN and CDR2 SYGVQD (reference sequence). The CDR3 region is CASSDPGGLYTGELFF. CDR3 DNA sequence: TGCGCCAGCAGTGACCCAGGGGGTCTCTACACCGGGGAGCTGTTTTTT.

This clonotype was recorded many times. V and J are TRBV6-1 and TRBJ1-6, with D possibly matching TRBD1 (6 bases). The CDR3 runs to 14 residues. Deletions cut 0 bases from V and 10 bases from J, with 10 bases between. The germline V gene encodes CDR1 MNHNS and CDR2 SASEGT. This chain's CDR3 is CASSEARGRSPLHF. The CDR3 DNA reads TGTGCCAGCAGTGAAGCCAGGGGACGCTCACCCCTCCACTTT.

This chain links TRBV5-4 with TRBJ2-1; TRBD1 matches 7 bases. The CDR3 is 15 residues long. V trimming: 3 bases; J trimming: 3 bases; junction bases outside the gene matches: 6. From germline, CDR1 is SGHNT and CDR2 YYREEE (reference sequence). This CDR3 reads CASSYLGTDYNEQFF. The CDR3, as DNA: TGTGCCAGCAGCTATCTTGGGACAGACTACAATGAGCAGTTCTTC.

As regards this clonotype: The CDR3 ends on some other residue instead of the conserved phenylalanine or tryptophan, so this is likely a read error. V usage is TRBV27 and J usage is TRBJ2-7, with D perhaps TRBD1 or TRBD2 (5 bases each). The length of the CDR3 is 14 residues. V lost 3 bases and J 2 bases, leaving 11 bases between the germline ends. Germline assignment: CDR1 MNHEY and CDR2 SMNVEV (reference sequence). CDR3 amino acids: CASSLVGGPYEQYL. In DNA, the CDR3 is TGTGCCAGCAGTTTGGTTGGGGGACCCTACGAGCAGTACCTC.

This chain connects TRBV27 to TRBJ2-6; a possible D gene is TRBD1 (6 bases). In germline, CDR1 is MNHEY, CDR2 SMNVEV (reference sequence). V dropped 5 bases and J dropped 2 bases, with 16 bases sitting between them. This CDR3 contains 17 residues. This CDR3 is CASSGTGLAPGANVLTF. The DNA for the CDR3 is TGTGCCAGCAGTGGCACAGGGTTGGCGCCTGGGGCCAACGTCCTGACTTTC.

In its sample, this clonotype was seen many times. J is TRBJ2-7 and V is TRBV7-9; D not resolved. The CDR3 totals 11 residues. Germline CDR1 SEHNR, CDR2 FQNEAQ (reference sequence). The V end was cut by 5 bases, the J end by 3 bases, with 5 bases between. DNA for the CDR3: TGTGCCAGCAGCCCGATCTACGAGCAGTACTTC. This translates into CASSPIYEQYF.

The gene calls are TRBV2 and TRBJ2-2; 8 bases map to TRBD1. Germline CDR1 is SNHLY and CDR2 is FYNNEI. V was pared by 6 bases and J by 4 bases, with 7 bases of the junction left unmatched. The CDR3 is 15 residues long. The CDR3 DNA sequence: TGTGCCAGCAGAGAGCGACAGGGGCCCACCGGGGAGCTGTTTTTT. Protein product: CASRERQGPTGELFF.

This clonotype was seen more than once but under ten times. J is TRBJ2-4 and V is TRBV12-3 or TRBV12-4, with a possible D match to TRBD2 (5 bases). The CDR3 spans 13 residues. Trimming shortened V by 6 bases and J by 12 bases, and 18 bases separated the two germline ends. The CDR3 here is CASRARWQEAQYF. The DNA for the CDR3 is TGTGCCAGCAGGGCCCGGTGGCAGGAGGCTCAGTACTTC.

The V call is TRBV28, the J call TRBJ1-2; a possible D gene is TRBD1 (5 bases). The CDR3 loop spans 13 amino acids. Germline assignment: CDR1 MDHEN and CDR2 SYDVKM. V lost 3 bases and J 0 bases, leaving 5 bases between the germline ends. The chain's CDR3 is CASSLDTNYGYTF. The CDR3 nucleotides read TGTGCCAGCAGTTTGGACACTAACTATGGCTACACCTTC.

This clonotype was seen only a few times. The chain employs TRBV19 and TRBJ1-6; tentatively, D is TRBD1 (6 bases). Per germline, CDR1 LNHDA and CDR2 SQIVND (reference sequence). The germline V and J ends were trimmed by 5 bases and 6 bases, with 17 bases remaining between them. CDR3 length: 16 residues. CDR3 sequence: CASSSRGGATNSPLHF. The CDR3 coding sequence is TGTGCCAGTAGTTCACGGGGGGGCGCCACTAATTCACCCCTCCACTTT. Full variable domain (outside the CDR3, taken from reference TRBV19 and TRBJ1-6): DGGITQSPKYLFRKEGQNVTLSCEQNLNHDAMYWYRQDPGQGLRLIYYSQIVNDFQKGDIAEGYSVSREKKESFPLTVTSAQKNPTAFYLCASSSRGGATNSPLHFGNGTRLTVT.

The rearrangement joins TRBV7-2 to TRBJ1-4, with 10 bases that match TRBD1. The CDR3 is 17 residues long. CDR1 and CDR2 from the germline V gene are SGHTA and FQGNSA. With V trimmed by 4 bases and J by 9 bases, 14 bases remained unmatched. CDR3 sequence: CASSSRQGALLPKKLFF. CDR3 sequence (DNA): TGTGCCAGCAGCTCCCGACAGGGGGCGCTTCTTCCGAAAAAACTGTTTTTT.

The CDR3 region is CSDRAVNTEAFF. The CDR3 DNA sequence: TGTTCGGACCGGGCGGTGAACACTGAAGCTTTCTTT. The V gene is TRBV5-5, the J gene TRBJ1-1; D remains unclear. CDR1 is SGHKS and CDR2 is YYEKEE in the germline V gene (reference sequence). This CDR3 has 12 amino acids.

The chain carries TRBV20-1 and TRBJ2-3, with D possibly matching TRBD2 (5 bases). The CDR3 covers 14 residues. V gave up 4 bases and J gave up 4 bases, with 15 bases separating them. Per the germline V gene, CDR1 is DFQATT and CDR2 is SNEGSKA (reference sequence). The CDR3, as DNA: TGCAGTGCTATCGTCGGGGTCGGTGCAGATACGCAGTATTTT. Its protein is CSAIVGVGADTQYF.

J is TRBJ2-7 and V is TRBV11-2; 15 bases line up with TRBD2. The V gene's germline CDR1 is SGHAT and CDR2 FQNNGV. The V segment lost 5 bases and the J segment 0 bases; nucleotides outside the gene matches: 8. The CDR3 extends over 18 amino acids. CDR3 nucleotide sequence: TGTGCCAGCAGCCCGGGACTAGCGGGGGGAAGGGGCTCCTACGAGCAGTACTTC. It yields the protein CASSPGLAGGRGSYEQYF.

The chain couples TRBV6-1 to TRBJ2-4; possible D gene TRBD1, 6 bases. V gave up 8 bases and J gave up 4 bases, with 12 bases separating them. The germline gives CDR1 MNHNS, CDR2 SASEGT. This CDR3 region has 13 residues. The CDR3 loop reads CASEGDGKNIQYF. CDR3 sequence (DNA): TGTGCCAGCGAGGGGGACGGAAAAAACATTCAGTACTTC.

In its sample, this clonotype was seen many times. This chain connects TRBV7-9 to TRBJ1-2, with D perhaps matching TRBD1 (5 bases). CDR1 SEHNR and CDR2 FQNEAQ come from the germline V gene (reference sequence). Trimming removed 4 bases at V and 8 bases at J, with 14 bases between. The CDR3 loop spans 13 amino acids. The CDR3 nucleotides read TGTGCCAGCAGCTCGCTAAGCAGGGACGGCTACACCTTC. It is translated as CASSSLSRDGYTF.

The J gene is TRBJ2-2, the V gene TRBV20-1; no definite D call. The V gene lost 3 bases and the J gene lost 6 bases, with 17 bases spanning the gap. The V gene's germline CDR1 is DFQATT and CDR2 SNEGSKA (reference sequence). The CDR3 covers 15 residues. The DNA of the CDR3 is TGCAGTGCTAGTTCCCCTGGGGTTCGTCCCGGGGAGCTGTTTTTT. Its protein is CSASSPGVRPGELFF.

The V call is TRBV4-1, the J call TRBJ1-6, with D perhaps TRBD1 (5 bases). The CDR3 covers 15 residues. Between the trimmed V and J ends, which lost 1 base and 14 bases, there was a span of 18 bases. Germline CDR1 MGHRA, CDR2 YSYEKL. CDR3 sequence: CASSQGGGRPVALHF. The CDR3 region has the DNA TGCGCCAGCAGCCAAGGCGGGGGGAGGCCCGTAGCCCTCCACTTT.

At least ten counts were recorded for this clonotype. This chain joins TRBV10-1 and TRBJ1-5; a possible D gene is TRBD1 (5 bases). The germline gives CDR1 WNHNN, CDR2 SYGVQD (reference sequence). The CDR3 has 14 residues. V was pared by 2 bases and J by 1 base, with 6 bases between. Here the CDR3 reads CASSETGSNQPQHF. In DNA, the CDR3 is TGCGCCAGCAGTGAGACAGGCAGCAATCAGCCCCAGCATTTT.